Listed below are T cell receptor beta chains from one sample, sequenced in a study of T-cell memory formation after mild COVID-19. One entry per CDR3 protein results from TCRdb running MiXCR on the 5' RACE reads. Of about 15,000 distinct CDR3 sequences in the sample, approximately 23% were seen once. Sequenced sample: PBMCs or a T cell subset sorted from them (not recorded which). The receptors originated from a man younger than 35 who had mild COVID-19 (a few samples of this study predate the infection). Cell type and time point are not known. Both conserved end residues are trimmed from each CDR3. The order of the fields is V gene, CDR3 length, CDR3 protein.

V gene: TRBV11-1
CDR3 length: 12
CDR3 protein: ASSDRDMNYEQY

V gene: TRBV12-3/TRBV12-4
CDR3 length: 9
CDR3 protein: ASSFGAEAF

V gene: TRBV4-3
CDR3 length: 13
CDR3 protein: ASSPYRLWDTEAF

V gene: TRBV2
CDR3 length: 12
CDR3 protein: ASRDSANTGELF

V gene: TRBV7-6
CDR3 length: 17
CDR3 protein: ASSHPIPKITPNTGELF

V gene: TRBV7-9
CDR3 length: 13
CDR3 protein: ASSLGGWQPQPQH

V gene: TRBV7-8
CDR3 length: 13
CDR3 protein: ASSLAAGTYPGYT

V gene: TRBV11-2
CDR3 length: 13
CDR3 protein: ASSPTPLSTDTQY

V gene: TRBV6-2/TRBV6-3
CDR3 length: 16
CDR3 protein: ASSYPRAPGARNTEAF

V gene: TRBV4-3
CDR3 length: 16
CDR3 protein: ASSQAPWRGGHQETQY

V gene: TRBV28
CDR3 length: 12
CDR3 protein: ASSLRGAGQPQH

V gene: TRBV7-8
CDR3 length: 12
CDR3 protein: ASSHRAGGEGYT

V gene: TRBV9
CDR3 length: 10
CDR3 protein: ASSVGGDGYT

V gene: TRBV11-2
CDR3 length: 13
CDR3 protein: ASSSPGTKGDTQY

V gene: TRBV11-2
CDR3 length: 15
CDR3 protein: ASSLQGGGPTNEKLF

V gene: TRBV5-4
CDR3 length: 12
CDR3 protein: ASSKGTGKYEQY

V gene: TRBV20-1
CDR3 length: 11
CDR3 protein: SATDFTYNEQF

V gene: TRBV9
CDR3 length: 13
CDR3 protein: ASSSRDRLNSPLH

V gene: TRBV6-5
CDR3 length: 11
CDR3 protein: ASSYRSTDTQY

V gene: TRBV5-1
CDR3 length: 12
CDR3 protein: ASSLGLAPDTQY

V gene: TRBV7-8
CDR3 length: 16
CDR3 protein: ASSTTTRDSTYNSPLH

V gene: TRBV10-2
CDR3 length: 14
CDR3 protein: ASSETYTHTSYGYT

V gene: TRBV6-5
CDR3 length: 12
CDR3 protein: ASSYSILQQPQH

V gene: TRBV12-3/TRBV12-4
CDR3 length: 13
CDR3 protein: ASRGSGPTNEKLF

V gene: TRBV6-5
CDR3 length: 13
CDR3 protein: ASRPDGYSNQPQH

V gene: TRBV12-3/TRBV12-4
CDR3 length: 13
CDR3 protein: ASSLYRGDNSPLH

V gene: TRBV10-2
CDR3 length: 10
CDR3 protein: ASSETASEQF

V gene: TRBV19
CDR3 length: 11
CDR3 protein: ASSIGTANEQF

V gene: TRBV7-9
CDR3 length: 10
CDR3 protein: ASNGLGNEQF

V gene: TRBV6-5
CDR3 length: 14
CDR3 protein: ASSPLAGGLQETQY